Below are 13 T cell receptor beta chains sequenced from a single sample in a study of T cell responses to AZD1222 COVID-19 vaccine. TCRdb's table, derived via immunoSEQ multiplex PCR, lists solely in-frame clones and lacks some. The table records roughly 150,000 clones, about 92% of them present only once. Sequencing used peripheral blood, obtained on day 0 of AZD1222 vaccination. The source is an adult in good health.

The V gene is TRBV2, the J gene TRBJ2-2; D is undetermined. The germline V gene encodes CDR1 SNHLY and CDR2 FYNNEI. CDR3 size: 15 residues. Trimming stripped 9 bases from V and 3 bases from J, with 17 bases between. The CDR3 coding sequence is TGTGCCAGTGAGGCCACTGGCCTAGACACCGGGGAGCTGTTTTTT. Translated, it gives CASEATGLDTGELFF.

This sequence joins TRBV27 and TRBJ2-4, with 16 bases lining up with TRBD2. The junction had 13 bases not matched to a gene; V was cut back by 5 bases and J by 3 bases. Germline lookup yields CDR1 MNHEY and CDR2 SMNVEV (reference sequence). This CDR3 region has 20 residues. The CDR3 DNA reads TGTGCCAGCAGTCTGCCGGGACTAGCGGGGGGGCCTTGGGTCAAAAACATTCAGTACTTC. Residues: CASSLPGLAGGPWVKNIQYF.

This clone is a singleton in its sample. The chain uses TRBV7-2 and TRBJ1-1; D uncertain. Germline V gene lookup returns CDR1 SGHTA and CDR2 FQGNSA. Trimming removed 10 bases at V and 2 bases at J, with 17 bases between. This CDR3 contains 14 residues. For the CDR3, the DNA is TGTGCCATCATTGACGGCTGGGGAAACACTGAAGCTTTCTTT. Translated, it gives CAIIDGWGNTEAFF.

The chain joins TRBV3-1 (or the pseudogene TRBV3-2) to TRBJ2-5, with 12 bases matching TRBD2. The germline CDR1 and CDR2 sequences are LGHDT and YNNKEL (reference sequence). This CDR3 has 16 amino acids. V was clipped by 2 bases and J by 1 base; unmatched bases: 2. In DNA form, the CDR3 reads TGTGCCAGCAGCCAATGGACTAGCGGGGCCCAAGAGACCCAGTACTTC. Protein product: CASSQWTSGAQETQYF.

This chain connects TRBV18 to TRBJ1-1; the D is unclear. The germline CDR1 and CDR2 sequences are KGHSH and LQKENI. The CDR3 runs to 14 residues. Trimming left V 2 bases short and J 6 bases short, with 13 bases between. CDR3 sequence: CASSPWGVGSEAFF. CDR3 coding DNA: TGTGCCAGCTCACCATGGGGTGTGGGTTCTGAAGCTTTCTTT.

The chain uses TRBV28 and TRBJ1-2; D perhaps matches TRBD1 (5 bases). The CDR3 is 14 amino acids. Between the trimmed V and J ends, which lost 6 bases and 10 bases, there was a span of 21 bases. Germline V CDR1 and CDR2: MDHEN, SYDVKM. The CDR3 is CASSSPQGWDPYTF. CDR3 coding DNA: TGTGCCAGCAGCAGTCCTCAGGGTTGGGACCCCTACACCTTC.

This chain joins TRBV3-1 (or the pseudogene TRBV3-2) and TRBJ1-1; 8 bases are a match to TRBD1. The ends lost 2 bases at V and 0 bases at J; junction bases unmatched: 8. In germline, CDR1 is LGHDT, CDR2 YNNKEL (reference sequence). The CDR3 covers 17 residues. DNA of the CDR3: TGTGCCAGCAGCCAAACGAACAGGGGGACCTTGAACACTGAAGCTTTCTTT. Translating it yields CASSQTNRGTLNTEAFF.

The chain uses TRBV2 and TRBJ1-1, with 9 bases fitting TRBD1. CDR3 length: 14 amino acids. The V and J ends lost 6 bases and 1 base, in that order; junction bases with no gene match: 3. Germline values: CDR1 SNHLY, CDR2 FYNNEI. The CDR3, as DNA: TGTGCCAGCAGGGGGACAGGGCAGAACACTGAAGCTTTCTTT. Translating it yields CASRGTGQNTEAFF.

The chain couples TRBV5-1 to TRBJ2-5; 8 nucleotides align to TRBD2. J gave up 2 bases and V 0 bases, and 6 bases lay outside the gene matches. Looked up from germline, CDR1 is SGHRS and CDR2 is YFSETQ. The CDR3 runs to 16 residues. The CDR3, as DNA: TGCGCCAGCAGCTTGGTCGGGGGGGCCCGTCAAGAGACCCAGTACTTC. Its protein product is CASSLVGGARQETQYF.

V and J are TRBV4-2 and TRBJ2-7; 10 positions match TRBD2. V lost 0 bases, J lost 4 bases, and 6 bases stayed unmatched. The CDR3 sequence is 16 residues long. CDR1 LGHNA and CDR2 YNFKEQ come from the germline V gene. Written as DNA, the CDR3 is TGTGCCAGCAGCCAAGAAAAAGGACTAGCGGAATACGAGCAGTACTTC. Translating it yields CASSQEKGLAEYEQYF.

This clone was seen a single time. V usage is TRBV21-1 and J usage is TRBJ2-1. TRBV21-1 is listed as a pseudogene. The CDR3 is 14 residues long. DNA for the CDR3: TGTGCCAGCAGCACACTTCAAGGGTACAATGAGCAGTTCTTC. Residues: CASSTLQGYNEQFF.

The V and J genes are TRBV7-9 and TRBJ1-1; D is unclear. The V and J ends lost 8 bases and 0 bases respectively, with 10 bases between them. The CDR3 contains 13 residues. Germline V CDR1 and CDR2: SEHNR, FQNEAQ (reference sequence). CDR3: CASDTGLNTEAFF. DNA for the CDR3: TGTGCCAGCGATACTGGGCTGAACACTGAAGCTTTCTTT.

J is TRBJ1-6 and V is TRBV5-4; D is perhaps TRBD1 (5 bases). The germline V and J ends were trimmed by 5 bases and 0 bases, with 12 bases remaining between them. This CDR3 is 16 amino acids long. The germline V gene has CDR1 SGHNT and CDR2 YYREEE (reference sequence). CDR3 residues: CASRRDQGSYNSPLHF. For the CDR3, the DNA is TGTGCCAGCAGGCGAGATCAGGGCTCCTATAATTCACCCCTCCACTTT.